This TCR delta chain is drawn from a study of Vδ1+ human thymocytes. CDR3 length: 23 amino acids. Trimming left V 3 bases short and J 0 bases short, with 35 bases between. Germline CDR1 and CDR2: TSWWSYY and QGS. A note on this clone: Its cognate antigen is unknown.

Findings and limits, study-wide: In the thymus, TRG and TRD repertoires looked highly polyclonal with Gaussian CDR3 lengths. Despite high sort purity, roughly 20% of thymic T cell receptor delta sequences were Vdelta2. The authors advised highly purified populations and single-cell validation.

Thymocytes were sorted as CD3+ TCRVdelta1+ TCRVdelta2- after alphabeta T cell depletion. Between about 96% and 99.6% of sorted thymocytes were Vdelta1+. The template was reverse-transcribed extracted RNA. The CDR3 regions were amplified by multiplex PCR from V-gene primers to a constant-region primer. TCRdb re-called the multiplex PCR reads with CATT. The data show 24,000 or so delta-chain clones, approximately 32% seen once. The sequence was collected from a boy under two years old who had congenital heart surgery. This chain joins TRDV1 and TRDJ1; D is possibly TRDD3 (5 bases). Sequencing was carried out using Vdelta1+ gamma-delta thymocytes from the thymus. Subset in this sample: FACS-sorted CD3+ TCRalphabeta- TCRVdelta1+ TCRVdelta2- thymocytes. For the CDR3, the DNA is TGTGCTCTTGGGGAGGAGGGGAATTCCGGGACGACGGGGGCTTCTATTTACACCGATAAACTCATCTTT. Translation: CALGEEGNSGTTGASIYTDKLIF.